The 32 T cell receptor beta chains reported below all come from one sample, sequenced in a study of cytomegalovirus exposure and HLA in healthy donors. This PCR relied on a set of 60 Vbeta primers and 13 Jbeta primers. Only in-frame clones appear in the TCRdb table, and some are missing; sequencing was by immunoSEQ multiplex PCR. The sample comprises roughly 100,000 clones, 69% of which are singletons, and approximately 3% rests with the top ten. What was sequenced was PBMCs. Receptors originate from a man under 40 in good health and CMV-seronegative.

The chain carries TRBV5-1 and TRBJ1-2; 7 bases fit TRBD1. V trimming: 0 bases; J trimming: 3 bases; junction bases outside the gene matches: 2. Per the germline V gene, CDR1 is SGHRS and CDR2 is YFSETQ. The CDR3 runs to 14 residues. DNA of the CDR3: TGCGCCAGCAGCTTGGAGGGGGCCTACTATGGCTACACCTTC. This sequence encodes CASSLEGAYYGYTF.

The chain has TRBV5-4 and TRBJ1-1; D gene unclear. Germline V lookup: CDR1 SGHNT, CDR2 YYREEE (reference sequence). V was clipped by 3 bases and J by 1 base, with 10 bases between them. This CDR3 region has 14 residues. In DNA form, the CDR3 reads TGTGCCAGCAGCTCGAACAGCGGGAACACTGAAGCTTTCTTT. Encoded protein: CASSSNSGNTEAFF.

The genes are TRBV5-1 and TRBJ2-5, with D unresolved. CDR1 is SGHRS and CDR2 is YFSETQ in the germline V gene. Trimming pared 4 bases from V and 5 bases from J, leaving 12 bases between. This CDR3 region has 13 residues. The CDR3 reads CASSLLETETQYF. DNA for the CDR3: TGCGCCAGCAGCCTCCTAGAGACCGAGACCCAGTACTTC.

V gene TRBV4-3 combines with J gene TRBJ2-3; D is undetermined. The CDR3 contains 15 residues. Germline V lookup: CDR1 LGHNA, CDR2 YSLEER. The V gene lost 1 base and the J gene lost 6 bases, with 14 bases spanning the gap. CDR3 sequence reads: CASSQGARKVDTQYF. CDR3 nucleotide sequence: TGCGCCAGCAGCCAAGGAGCCCGCAAAGTGGATACGCAGTATTTT.

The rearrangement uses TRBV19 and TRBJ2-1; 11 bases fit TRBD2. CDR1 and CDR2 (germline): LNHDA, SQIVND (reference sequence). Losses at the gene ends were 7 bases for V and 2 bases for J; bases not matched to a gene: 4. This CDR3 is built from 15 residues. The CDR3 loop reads CASKGLADPYNEQFF. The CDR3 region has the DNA TGTGCCAGTAAGGGACTAGCGGACCCCTACAATGAGCAGTTCTTC.

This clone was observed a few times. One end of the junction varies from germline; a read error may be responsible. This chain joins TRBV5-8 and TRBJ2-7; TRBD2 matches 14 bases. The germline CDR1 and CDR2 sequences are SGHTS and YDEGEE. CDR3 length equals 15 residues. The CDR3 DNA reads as TGTGCCAGCAGCCCGATACAGGGGACTAGCGGGGGACGAAGCTTC. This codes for CASSPIQGTSGGRSF.

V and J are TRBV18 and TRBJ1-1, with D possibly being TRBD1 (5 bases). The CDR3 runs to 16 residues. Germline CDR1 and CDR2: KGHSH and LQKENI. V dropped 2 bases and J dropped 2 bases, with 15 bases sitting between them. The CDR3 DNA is TGTGCCAGCTCACCAACCCCGCAGGGCCCTAACACTGAAGCTTTCTTT. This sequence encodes CASSPTPQGPNTEAFF.

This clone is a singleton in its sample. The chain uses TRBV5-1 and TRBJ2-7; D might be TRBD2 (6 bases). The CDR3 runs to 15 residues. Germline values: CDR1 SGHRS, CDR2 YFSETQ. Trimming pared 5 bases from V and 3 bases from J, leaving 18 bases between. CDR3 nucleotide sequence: TGCGCCAGCAGTACAACGCCGGGAGCCAACTACGAGCAGTACTTC. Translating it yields CASSTTPGANYEQYF.

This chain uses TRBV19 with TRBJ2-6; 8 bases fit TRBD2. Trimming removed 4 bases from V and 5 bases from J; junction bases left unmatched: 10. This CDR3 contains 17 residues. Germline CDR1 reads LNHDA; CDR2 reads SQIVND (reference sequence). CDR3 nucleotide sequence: TGTGCCAGTAGTAACGTCATAGCGGGGCCTAGGGCCAACGTCCTGACTTTC. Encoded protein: CASSNVIAGPRANVLTF.

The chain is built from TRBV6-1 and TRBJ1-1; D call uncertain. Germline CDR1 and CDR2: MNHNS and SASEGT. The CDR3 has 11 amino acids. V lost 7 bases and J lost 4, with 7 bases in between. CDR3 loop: CASKTGTEAFF. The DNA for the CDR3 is TGTGCCAGCAAGACGGGCACTGAAGCTTTCTTT.

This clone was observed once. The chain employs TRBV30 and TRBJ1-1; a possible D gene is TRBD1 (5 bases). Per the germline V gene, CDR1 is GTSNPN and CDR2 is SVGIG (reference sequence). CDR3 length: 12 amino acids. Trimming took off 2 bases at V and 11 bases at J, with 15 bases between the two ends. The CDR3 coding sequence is TGTGCCTGGAGTCCGCCCAGGGTTTACGCTTTCTTT. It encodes CAWSPPRVYAFF. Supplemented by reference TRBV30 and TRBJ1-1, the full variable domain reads SQTIHQWPATLVQPVGSPLSLECTVEGTSNPNLYWYRQAAGRGLQLLFYSVGIGQISSEVPQNLSASRPQDRQFILSSKKLLLSDSGFYLCAWSPPRVYAFFGQGTRLTVV.

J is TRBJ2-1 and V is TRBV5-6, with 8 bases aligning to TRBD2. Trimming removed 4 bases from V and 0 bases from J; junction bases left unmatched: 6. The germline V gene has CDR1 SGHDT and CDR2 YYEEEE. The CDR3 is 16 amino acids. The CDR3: CASSRQGTSSYNEQFF. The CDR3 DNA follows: TGTGCCAGCAGCCGCCAAGGGACTAGCTCCTACAATGAGCAGTTCTTC.

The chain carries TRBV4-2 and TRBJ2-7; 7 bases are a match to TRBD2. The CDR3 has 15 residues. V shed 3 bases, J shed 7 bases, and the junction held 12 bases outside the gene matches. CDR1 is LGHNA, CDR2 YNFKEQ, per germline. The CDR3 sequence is CASSQGGEGSGEQYF. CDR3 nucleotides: TGTGCCAGCAGCCAGGGGGGGGAGGGGTCTGGGGAGCAGTACTTC.

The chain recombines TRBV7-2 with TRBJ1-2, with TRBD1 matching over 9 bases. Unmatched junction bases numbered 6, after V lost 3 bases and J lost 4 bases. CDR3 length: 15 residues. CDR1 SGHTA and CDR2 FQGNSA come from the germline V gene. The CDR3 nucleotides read TGTGCCAGCAGCTTGGGACAGGGATCGGTCTATGGCTACACCTTC. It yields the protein CASSLGQGSVYGYTF. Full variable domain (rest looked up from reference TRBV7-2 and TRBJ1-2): GAGVSQSPSNKVTEKGKDVELRCDPISGHTALYWYRQSLGQGLEFLIYFQGNSAPDKSGLPSDRFSAERTGGSVSTLTIQRTQQEDSAVYLCASSLGQGSVYGYTFGSGTRLTVV.

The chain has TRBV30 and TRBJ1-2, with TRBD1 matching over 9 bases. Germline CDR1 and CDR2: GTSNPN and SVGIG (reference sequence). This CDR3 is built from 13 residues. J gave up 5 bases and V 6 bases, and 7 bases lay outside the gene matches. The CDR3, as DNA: TGTGCCTGTGCGGGACAGGGAGGGTATGGCTACACCTTC. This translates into CACAGQGGYGYTF.

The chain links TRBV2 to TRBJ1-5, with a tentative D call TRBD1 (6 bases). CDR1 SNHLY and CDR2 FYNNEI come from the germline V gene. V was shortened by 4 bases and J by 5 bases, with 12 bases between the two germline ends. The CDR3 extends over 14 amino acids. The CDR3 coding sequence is TGTGCCAGCAGTGTGGCAGGGGCTGATCAGCCCCAGCATTTT. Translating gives CASSVAGADQPQHF. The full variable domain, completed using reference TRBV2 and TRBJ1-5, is EPEVTQTPSHQVTQMGQEVILRCVPISNHLYFYWYRQILGQKVEFLVSFYNNEISEKSEIFDDQFSVERPDGSNFTLKIRSTKLEDSAMYFCASSVAGADQPQHFGDGTRLSIL.

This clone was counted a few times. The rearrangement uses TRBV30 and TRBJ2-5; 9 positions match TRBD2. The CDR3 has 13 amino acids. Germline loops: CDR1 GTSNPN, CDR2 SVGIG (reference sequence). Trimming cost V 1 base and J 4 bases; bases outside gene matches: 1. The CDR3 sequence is CAWSASGIETQYF. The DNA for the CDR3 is TGTGCCTGGAGTGCTAGCGGGATAGAGACCCAGTACTTC.

The CDR3 loop reads CASSSPGASNYGYTF. The CDR3, as DNA: TGTGCCAGCAGCTCACCAGGGGCCAGTAACTATGGCTACACCTTC. The V call is TRBV11-2, the J call TRBJ1-2, with D possibly matching TRBD1 (6 bases). The CDR3 length is 15 residues. V gave up 4 bases and J gave up 1 base, with 13 bases separating them. From germline, CDR1 is SGHAT and CDR2 FQNNGV.

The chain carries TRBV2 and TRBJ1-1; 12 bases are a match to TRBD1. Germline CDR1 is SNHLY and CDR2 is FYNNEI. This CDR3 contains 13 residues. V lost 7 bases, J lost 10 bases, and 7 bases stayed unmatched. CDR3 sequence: CASTEGDRGRAFF. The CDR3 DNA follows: TGTGCCAGCACCGAGGGGGACAGGGGGCGAGCTTTCTTT.

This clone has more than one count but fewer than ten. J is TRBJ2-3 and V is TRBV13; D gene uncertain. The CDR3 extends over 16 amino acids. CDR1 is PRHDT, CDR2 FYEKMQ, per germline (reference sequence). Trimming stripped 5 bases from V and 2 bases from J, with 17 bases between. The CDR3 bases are TGTGCCAGCAGCCGTGGTTCCACGGTGTACACAGATACGCAGTATTTT. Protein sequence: CASSRGSTVYTDTQYF.

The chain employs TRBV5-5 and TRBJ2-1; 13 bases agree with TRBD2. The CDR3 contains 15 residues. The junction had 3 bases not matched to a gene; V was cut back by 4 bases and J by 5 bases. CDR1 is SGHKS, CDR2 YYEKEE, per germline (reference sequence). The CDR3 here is CASSKTSGGDNEQFF. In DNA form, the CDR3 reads TGTGCCAGCAGCAAAACTAGCGGGGGGGACAATGAGCAGTTCTTC. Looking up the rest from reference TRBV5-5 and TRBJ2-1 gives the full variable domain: DAGVTQSPTHLIKTRGQQVTLRCSPISGHKSVSWYQQVLGQGPQFIFQYYEKEERGRGNFPDRFSARQFPNYSSELNVNALLLGDSALYLCASSKTSGGDNEQFFGPGTRLTVL.

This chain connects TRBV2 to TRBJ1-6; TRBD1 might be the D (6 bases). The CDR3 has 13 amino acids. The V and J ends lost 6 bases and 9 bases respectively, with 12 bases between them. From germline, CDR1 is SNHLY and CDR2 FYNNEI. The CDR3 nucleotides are TGTGCCAGCAGCTACGAAGGGGGTTCACCCCTCCACTTT. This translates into CASSYEGGSPLHF.

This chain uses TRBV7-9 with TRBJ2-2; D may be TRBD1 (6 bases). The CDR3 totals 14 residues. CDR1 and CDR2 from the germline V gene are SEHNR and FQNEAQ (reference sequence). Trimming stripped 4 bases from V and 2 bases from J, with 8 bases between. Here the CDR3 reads CASSSGQNTGELFF. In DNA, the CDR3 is TGTGCCAGCAGCTCGGGACAAAACACCGGGGAGCTGTTTTTT.

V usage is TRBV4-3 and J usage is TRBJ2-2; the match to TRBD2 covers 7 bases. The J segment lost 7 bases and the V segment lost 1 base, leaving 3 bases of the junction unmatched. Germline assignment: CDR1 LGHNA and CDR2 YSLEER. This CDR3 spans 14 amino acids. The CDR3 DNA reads TGCGCCAGCAGCCAAGTCTCGGGAGGCGGGGAGCTGTTTTTT. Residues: CASSQVSGGGELFF.

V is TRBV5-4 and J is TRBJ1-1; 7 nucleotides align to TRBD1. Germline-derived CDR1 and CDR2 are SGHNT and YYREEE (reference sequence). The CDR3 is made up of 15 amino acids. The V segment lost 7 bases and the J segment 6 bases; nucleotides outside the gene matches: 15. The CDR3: CASFPGGGESPEAFF. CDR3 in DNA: TGTGCCAGCTTCCCGGGAGGGGGCGAGTCCCCTGAAGCTTTCTTT.

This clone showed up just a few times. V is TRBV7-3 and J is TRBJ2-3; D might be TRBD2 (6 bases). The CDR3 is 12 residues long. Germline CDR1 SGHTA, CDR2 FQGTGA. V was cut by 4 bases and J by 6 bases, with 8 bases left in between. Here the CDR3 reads CASSYAGDTQYF. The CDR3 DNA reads TGTGCCAGCAGCTACGCGGGGGATACGCAGTATTTT.

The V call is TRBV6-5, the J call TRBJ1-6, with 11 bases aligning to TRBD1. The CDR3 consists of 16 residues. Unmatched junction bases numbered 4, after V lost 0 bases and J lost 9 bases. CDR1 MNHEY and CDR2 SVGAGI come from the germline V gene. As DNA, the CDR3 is TGTGCCAGCAGTTACTCAGGACAGGGGGCAGGTTCACCCCTCCACTTT. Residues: CASSYSGQGAGSPLHF.

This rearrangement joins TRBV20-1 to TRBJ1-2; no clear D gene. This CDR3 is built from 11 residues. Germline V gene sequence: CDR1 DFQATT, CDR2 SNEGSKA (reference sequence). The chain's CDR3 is CSQPAGYGYTF. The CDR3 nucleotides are TGCAGCCAACCCGCCGGCTATGGCTACACCTTC.

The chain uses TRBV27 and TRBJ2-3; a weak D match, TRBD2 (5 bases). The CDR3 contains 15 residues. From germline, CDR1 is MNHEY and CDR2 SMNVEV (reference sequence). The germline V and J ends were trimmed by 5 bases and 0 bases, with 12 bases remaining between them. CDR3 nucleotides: TGTGCCAGCAGTCCCGGACTCCTGAGCACAGATACGCAGTATTTT. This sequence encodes CASSPGLLSTDTQYF.

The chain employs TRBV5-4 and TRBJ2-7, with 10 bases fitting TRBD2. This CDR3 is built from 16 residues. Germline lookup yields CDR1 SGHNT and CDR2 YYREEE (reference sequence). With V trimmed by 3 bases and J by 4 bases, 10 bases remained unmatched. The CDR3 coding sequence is TGTGCCAGCAGCTGGTTCTTAGCGGGAGGTAGGTACGAGCAGTACTTC. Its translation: CASSWFLAGGRYEQYF.

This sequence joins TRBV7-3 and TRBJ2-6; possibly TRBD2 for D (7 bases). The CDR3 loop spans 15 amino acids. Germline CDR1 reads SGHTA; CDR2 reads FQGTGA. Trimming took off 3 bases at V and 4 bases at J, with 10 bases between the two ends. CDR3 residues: CASSLGGAGANVLTF. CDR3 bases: TGTGCCAGCAGCTTGGGGGGGGCCGGGGCCAACGTCCTGACTTTC.

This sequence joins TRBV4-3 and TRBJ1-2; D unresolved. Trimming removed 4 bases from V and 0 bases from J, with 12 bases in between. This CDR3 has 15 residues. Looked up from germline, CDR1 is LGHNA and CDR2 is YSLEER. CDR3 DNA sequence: TGCGCCAGCAGCCCGCTCCGGGATTCTAACTATGGCTACACCTTC. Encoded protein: CASSPLRDSNYGYTF.